Sequencing of this T cell receptor beta chain was carried out in a study of CD8 T cells in ankylosing spondylitis. This clonotype occurred many times. A single record per CDR3 protein comes from TCRdb applying MiXCR to the 5' RACE reads. In the table there are 120,000 or so distinct CDR3 sequences, around 15% of which are singletons. CDR3 length equals 10 residues. CDR1 and CDR2 (germline): DFQATT, SNEGSKA (reference sequence). Trimming stripped 6 bases from V and 9 bases from J, with 9 bases between. This clonotype originated in a female donor with ankylosing spondylitis or in good health (not recorded which). V is TRBV20-1 and J is TRBJ2-1; a possible D gene is TRBD2 (5 bases). The sequencing sample was made of blood, either unsorted or a sorted T cell fraction (not recorded which). The CDR3 loop reads CSALGSEQFF. The DNA of the CDR3 is TGCAGTGCCCTAGGGAGTGAGCAGTTCTTC.